This is a list of T cell receptor beta chains from one sample in a study of cytomegalovirus exposure and HLA in healthy donors. Measured with immunoSEQ multiplex PCR; TCRdb has only the in-frame clones, and not every one. The sample carries about 200,000 clones, approximately 78% recorded once. Sample: PBMCs. The receptors derive from a man aged 25 to 40 in good health and CMV-seronegative. The CDR3 runs from the conserved cysteine through the conserved F or W. The D gene is left open where the match is weak. Some rows mark clone size as missing; the rest say once, few, many or name a class of expanded clone.

abundance	v_gene	d_gene	j_gene	CDR3aa	CDR3nt
-	TRBV5-4	TRBD2	TRBJ2-1	CASSLAASGTYNEQFF	TGTGCCAGCAGCTTGGCCGCTAGCGGCACCTACAATGAGCAGTTCTTC
few	TRBV11-3	-	TRBJ1-2	CASSLPGVGGYTF	TGTGCCAGCAGCTTACCGGGGGTAGGAGGCTACACCTTC
-	TRBV9	TRBD1	TRBJ2-3	CASSVEGASTDTQYF	TGTGCCAGCAGCGTAGAGGGGGCTAGCACAGATACGCAGTATTTT
-	TRBV5-6	TRBD2	TRBJ2-7	CASSSILGRGKEDEQYF	TGTGCCAGCAGCTCCATCTTGGGGCGGGGGAAGGAAGACGAGCAGTACTTC
-	TRBV9	-	TRBJ1-3	CASSVQGSGNTIYF	TGTGCCAGCAGCGTGCAGGGCTCTGGAAACACCATATATTTT
-	TRBV15	TRBD1	TRBJ2-5	CATSTRTGQETQYF	TGTGCCACCAGCACTCGGACAGGACAAGAGACCCAGTACTTC
-	TRBV19	TRBD1	TRBJ2-7	CAAGDRETYEQYF	TGTGCCGCGGGGGACAGGGAAACCTACGAGCAGTACTTC
-	TRBV6-1	TRBD1	TRBJ1-2	CASRGTGLGEGYTF	TGTGCCAGCAGAGGGACAGGGCTGGGAGAAGGCTACACCTTC
few	TRBV4-2	-	TRBJ2-6	CASSQETGSGANVLTF	TGTGCCAGCAGCCAAGAAACGGGATCTGGGGCCAACGTCCTGACTTTC
-	TRBV2	-	TRBJ2-4	CASRGGWYAKNIQYF	TGTGCCAGCAGGGGGGGTTGGTATGCCAAAAACATTCAGTACTTC
-	TRBV18	-	TRBJ2-7	CASSPKQEYEQYF	TGTGCCAGCTCACCAAAACAGGAATACGAGCAGTACTTC